This TCR beta chain was retrieved from a study of T cells in localized non-small cell lung cancer. Findings of the study overall: Among the tissues sampled, uninvolved adjacent lung had the highest T cell clonality, above tumor.

This clone occurred once. Its antigen is not known. The assay was immunoSEQ multiplex PCR, and TCRdb's table has in-frame clones only and misses some. The data show fewer than 75,000 clones, roughly 80% seen once. The CDR3 loop spans 15 amino acids. Germline-derived CDR1 and CDR2 are SGHNT and YENEEA. J was trimmed by 7 bases and V by 4 bases; bases with no gene match: 11. The chain combines TRBV11-3 with TRBJ1-2; 8 bases align to TRBD1. The source material was peripheral blood, sampled before any cancer treatment. This receptor was identified in an older female donor with stage I lung adenocarcinoma. This CDR3 is CASSSPGQALTGYTF. In nucleotides, the CDR3 is TGTGCCAGCAGCTCACCGGGACAGGCCTTAACTGGCTACACCTTC.